This is a list of T cell receptor beta chains from one sample in a study of cytomegalovirus exposure and HLA in healthy donors. The protocol was immunoSEQ multiplex PCR, while the TCRdb copy is restricted to in-frame clones and leaves out a portion. The sample has roughly 200,000 clones; 60% to 85% are singletons. Sequenced: PBMCs. The source is a girl aged 5-17 years in good health and CMV-seropositive. Both conserved end residues are part of each CDR3. The order of the fields is clone size, D gene, J gene, V gene, CDR3 protein, CDR3 DNA. A D gene is named only where the DNA matches it firmly. The size entry is marked missing in some rows and otherwise reads once, few, many or a size class.

>-|-|TRBJ1-6|TRBV18
CASSFLDIQDYYNSPLHF
TGTGCCAGCTCATTCTTGGACATACAGGATTACTATAATTCACCCCTCCACTTT
>-|TRBD1|TRBJ1-2|TRBV29-1
CSVDAGQGVGYTF
TGCAGCGTTGATGCCGGGCAGGGGGTCGGCTACACCTTC
>-|TRBD2|TRBJ2-3|TRBV6-1
CASRGTSGGANTQYF
TGTGCCAGCAGGGGGACTAGCGGGGGGGCGAATACGCAGTATTTT
>few|-|TRBJ1-5|TRBV27
CASSPYRVRNQPQHF
TGTGCCAGCAGTCCCTACAGGGTTCGGAATCAGCCCCAGCATTTT
>once|-|TRBJ2-1|TRBV6-1
CASTAGLYNEQFF
TGTGCCAGCACCGCAGGACTTTACAATGAGCAGTTCTTC
>few|-|TRBJ1-6|TRBV9
CASSRDSFNSPLHF
TGTGCCAGCAGTCGGGACTCATTCAATTCACCCCTCCACTTT
>once|TRBD1|TRBJ1-1|TRBV5-1
CASSPGQPNTEAFF
TGCGCCAGCAGCCCGGGACAGCCGAACACTGAAGCTTTCTTT
>-|-|TRBJ2-7|TRBV6-1
CASSEYGAPYEQYF
TGTGCCAGCAGTGAATATGGGGCCCCCTACGAGCAGTACTTC
>-|TRBD2|TRBJ2-3|TRBV7-2
CASSLSGGLTDTQYF
TGTGCCAGCAGCTTGTCGGGGGGGCTTACAGATACGCAGTATTTT
>-|TRBD1|TRBJ1-2|TRBV5-6
CASSLGGQANYGYTF
TGTGCCAGCAGCTTGGGGGGACAGGCTAACTATGGCTACACCTTC
>-|-|TRBJ1-5|TRBV9
CASSVGGGAGQPQHF
TGTGCCAGCAGCGTAGGGGGGGGCGCAGGTCAGCCCCAGCATTTT
>few|TRBD2|TRBJ2-7|TRBV7-2
CASSLGAGGPYEQYF
TGTGCCAGCAGCTTAGGCGCGGGGGGCCCCTACGAGCAGTACTTC
>-|-|TRBJ2-3|TRBV18
CASSPPSGDTQYF
TGTGCCAGCTCACCACCGTCGGGAGATACGCAGTATTTT
>few|TRBD2|TRBJ2-1|TRBV5-1
CASSLGLAGGRGEQFF
TGCGCCAGCAGCTTAGGACTAGCGGGGGGGCGTGGTGAGCAGTTCTTC
>-|-|TRBJ1-4|TRBV7-2
CASSLNRGWGEKLFF
TGTGCCAGCAGCTTAAACCGAGGGTGGGGTGAAAAACTGTTTTTT
>-|-|TRBJ2-2|TRBV6-5
CASRSPTGELFF
TGTGCCAGCAGGAGTCCCACCGGGGAGCTGTTTTTT
>-|-|TRBJ2-2|TRBV10-3
CAISESRHERWELFF
TGTGCCATCAGTGAGTCGAGGCACGAGAGGTGGGAGCTGTTTTTT
>once|-|TRBJ2-1|TRBV5-6
CASSLAGRTYNEQFF
TGTGCCAGCAGCTTGGCCGGACGGACATACAATGAGCAGTTCTTC
>-|-|TRBJ1-2|TRBV7-9
CASSSSSGAYGYTF
TGTGCCAGCAGCTCCTCCAGTGGGGCCTATGGCTACACCTTC
>-|-|TRBJ2-7|TRBV5-4
CASSLGQGAYEQYF
TGTGCCAGCAGCTTGGGCCAGGGCGCCTACGAGCAGTACTTC
>-|-|TRBJ2-5|TRBV25-1
CASSEWSGRGETQYF
TGTGCCAGCAGTGAATGGTCGGGTAGGGGTGAGACCCAGTACTTC
>-|TRBD1|TRBJ1-1|TRBV18
CASSPFDRGVVAFF
TGTGCCAGCTCACCGTTCGACAGGGGCGTCGTAGCTTTCTTT
>-|TRBD1|TRBJ2-1|TRBV2
CASSGGQSSYNEQFF
TGTGCCAGCAGTGGGGGACAGAGCTCCTACAATGAGCAGTTCTTC
>-|-|TRBJ2-3|TRBV11-3
CASSLVGGALTDTQYF
TGTGCCAGCAGCTTAGTTGGGGGGGCCCTCACAGATACGCAGTATTTT
>-|-|TRBJ2-5|TRBV11-3
CASSLELLAQTQYF
TGTGCCAGCAGCTTAGAACTACTGGCTCAGACCCAGTACTTC
>-|-|TRBJ2-2|TRBV9
CASSVGVDTTGELFF
TGTGCCAGCAGCGTAGGAGTGGACACCACCGGGGAGCTGTTTTTT
>once|TRBD2|TRBJ2-1|TRBV5-1
CASSLVVSGGLSYNEQFF
TGCGCCAGCAGCTTGGTAGTTAGCGGGGGGCTATCCTACAATGAGCAGTTCTTC
>-|-|TRBJ2-5|TRBV6-5
CASSYSEAGETQYF
TGTGCCAGCAGTTACTCGGAGGCGGGGGAGACCCAGTACTTC
>-|TRBD2|TRBJ2-5|TRBV7-2
CASSLAGLAVGETQYF
TGTGCCAGCAGCTTAGCGGGGCTAGCGGTAGGAGAGACCCAGTACTTC
>-|-|TRBJ2-2|TRBV2
CASSEVGAQNTGELFF
TGTGCCAGCAGTGAAGTGGGGGCCCAGAACACCGGGGAGCTGTTTTTT
>-|-|TRBJ2-5|TRBV9
CASSVGQGKETQYF
TGTGCCAGCAGCGTAGGTCAGGGTAAGGAGACCCAGTACTTC
>once|-|TRBJ1-5|TRBV11-3
CANIGGSQPQHF
TGTGCCAACATCGGGGGGAGTCAGCCCCAGCATTTT
>few|TRBD2|TRBJ2-4|TRBV12-5
CASGLITGGAANIQYF
TGTGCTAGTGGTTTGATCACGGGGGGGGCGGCAAACATTCAGTACTTC
>-|-|TRBJ2-3|TRBV4-3
CASSQVQITDTQYF
TGCGCCAGCAGCCAAGTACAGATCACAGATACGCAGTATTTT
>-|-|TRBJ2-1|TRBV10-1
CASSESRGGGSSYNEQFF
TGCGCCAGCAGTGAGTCGAGAGGGGGTGGAAGCTCCTACAATGAGCAGTTCTTC
>few|-|TRBJ2-2|TRBV5-1
CASSWLTNGELFF
TGCGCCAGCAGCTGGTTAACTAACGGGGAGCTGTTTTTT
>-|-|TRBJ1-2|TRBV19
CASSTDRTSTGGYTF
TGTGCCAGTAGCACCGACCGGACTTCCACGGGAGGCTACACCTTC
>-|-|TRBJ2-7|TRBV7-2
CASSLGLGAGEQYF
TGTGCCAGCAGCTTAGGGTTGGGTGCGGGTGAGCAGTACTTC
>once|-|TRBJ2-3|TRBV27
CASSTYTDTQYF
TGTGCCAGCAGTACTTACACAGATACGCAGTATTTT
>-|-|TRBJ1-2|TRBV4-3
CASSQGANYGYTF
TGCGCCAGCAGCCAAGGAGCTAACTATGGCTACACCTTC
>-|-|TRBJ2-3|TRBV11-3
CASSLDSVTGSTDTQYF
TGTGCCAGCAGCTTAGATTCGGTGACAGGTAGCACAGATACGCAGTATTTT
>once|TRBD1|TRBJ1-5|TRBV6-5
CASSYSTGAEQPQHF
TGTGCCAGCAGTTACTCGACAGGGGCGGAACAGCCCCAGCATTTT
>-|TRBD1|TRBJ2-4|TRBV25-1
CASSEYFRDRQNIQYF
TGTGCCAGCAGTGAATACTTCCGGGACAGGCAAAACATTCAGTACTTC
>-|TRBD1|TRBJ2-5|TRBV11-3
CASSLGQGARETQYF
TGTGCCAGCAGCTTAGGACAGGGGGCGAGGGAGACCCAGTACTTC
>-|-|TRBJ1-2|TRBV4-3
CASSQSGRGNYGYTF
TGCGCCAGCAGCCAAAGTGGCAGGGGAAACTATGGCTACACCTTC
>once|TRBD1|TRBJ1-2|TRBV5-1
CASSLGDRAGGYTF
TGCGCCAGCAGCTTGGGGGACAGGGCCGGGGGCTACACCTTC
>-|-|TRBJ1-2|TRBV21-1
CASSNRGTGANYGYTF
TGTGCCAGCAGCAACCGGGGGACAGGGGCTAACTATGGCTACACCTTC
>-|-|TRBJ1-1|TRBV7-2
CASSLSPQGEAFF
TGTGCCAGCAGCTTATCTCCACAGGGTGAAGCTTTCTTT
>-|TRBD1|TRBJ1-2|TRBV6-5
CASSPLRGPYGYTF
TGTGCCAGCAGTCCCCTTAGGGGGCCCTATGGCTACACCTTC
>once|-|TRBJ2-1|TRBV10-2
CASQGKAINEQFF
TGCGCCAGCCAGGGGAAGGCTATCAATGAGCAGTTCTTC
>-|TRBD2|TRBJ2-3|TRBV5-1
CASSLGRSGGSDTQYF
TGCGCCAGCAGCTTGGGACGTAGCGGGGGGTCAGATACGCAGTATTTT
>-|-|TRBJ1-2|TRBV5-4
CASSGGLTVNYGYTF
TGTGCCAGCAGCGGGGGACTGACAGTCAACTATGGCTACACCTTC